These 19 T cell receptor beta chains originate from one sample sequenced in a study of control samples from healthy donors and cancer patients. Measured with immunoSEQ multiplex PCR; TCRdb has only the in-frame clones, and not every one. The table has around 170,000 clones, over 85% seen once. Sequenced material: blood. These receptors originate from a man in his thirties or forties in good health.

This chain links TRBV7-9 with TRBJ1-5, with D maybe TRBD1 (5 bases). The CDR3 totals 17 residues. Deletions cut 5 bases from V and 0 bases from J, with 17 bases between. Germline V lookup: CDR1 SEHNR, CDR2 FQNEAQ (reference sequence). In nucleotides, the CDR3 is TGTGCCAGCAGCGTTGGGGAGGGGACTCATAGCAATCAGCCCCAGCATTTT. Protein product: CASSVGEGTHSNQPQHF.

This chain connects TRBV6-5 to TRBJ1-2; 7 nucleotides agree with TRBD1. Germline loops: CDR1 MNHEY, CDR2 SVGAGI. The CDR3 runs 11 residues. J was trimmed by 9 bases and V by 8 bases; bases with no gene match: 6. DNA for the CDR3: TGTGCCAGCTCGCGACAGGGCAGCTACACCTTC. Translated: CASSRQGSYTF.

The CDR3 DNA follows: TGTGCCAGCAGCTTAGGTCCTAGTGGGGACAATGAGCAGTTCTTC. This translates into CASSLGPSGDNEQFF. This chain uses TRBV11-2 with TRBJ2-1; D is ambiguous. CDR3 size: 15 residues. Per the germline V gene, CDR1 is SGHAT and CDR2 is FQNNGV. Between the trimmed V and J ends, which lost 1 base and 5 bases, there was a span of 12 bases.

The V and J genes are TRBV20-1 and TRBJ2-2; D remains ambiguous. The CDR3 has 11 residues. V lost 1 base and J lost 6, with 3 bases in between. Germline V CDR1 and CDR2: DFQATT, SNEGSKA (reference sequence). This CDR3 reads CSARGAGELFF. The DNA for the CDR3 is TGCAGTGCTAGAGGGGCCGGGGAGCTGTTTTTT.

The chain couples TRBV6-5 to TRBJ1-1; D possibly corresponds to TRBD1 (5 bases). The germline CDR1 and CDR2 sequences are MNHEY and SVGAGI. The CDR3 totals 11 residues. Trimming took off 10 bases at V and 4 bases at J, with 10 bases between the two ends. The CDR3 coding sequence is TGTGCCACTCAAAGGGGCACTGAAGCTTTCTTT. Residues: CATQRGTEAFF.

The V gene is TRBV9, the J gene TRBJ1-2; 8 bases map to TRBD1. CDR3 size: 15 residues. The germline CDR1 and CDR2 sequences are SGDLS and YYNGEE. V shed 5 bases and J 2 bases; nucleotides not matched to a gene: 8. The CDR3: CASSVTPGGNYGYTF. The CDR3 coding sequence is TGTGCCAGCAGTGTAACACCAGGGGGCAACTATGGCTACACCTTC.

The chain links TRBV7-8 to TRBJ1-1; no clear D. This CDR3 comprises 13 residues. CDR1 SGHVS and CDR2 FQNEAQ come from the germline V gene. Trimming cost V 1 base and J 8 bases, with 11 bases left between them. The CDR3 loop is CASSLDDQKEAFF. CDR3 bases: TGTGCCAGCAGCTTAGACGACCAGAAAGAAGCTTTCTTT.

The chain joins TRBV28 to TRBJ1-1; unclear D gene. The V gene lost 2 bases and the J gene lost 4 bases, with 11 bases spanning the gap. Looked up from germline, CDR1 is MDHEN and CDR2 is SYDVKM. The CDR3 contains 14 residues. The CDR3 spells CASSLLSGSTEAFF. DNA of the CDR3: TGTGCCAGCAGTTTACTATCGGGATCCACTGAAGCTTTCTTT.

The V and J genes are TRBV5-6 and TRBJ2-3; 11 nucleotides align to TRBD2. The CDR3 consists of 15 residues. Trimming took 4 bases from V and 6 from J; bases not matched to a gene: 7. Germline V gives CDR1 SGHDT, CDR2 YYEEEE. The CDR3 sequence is CASSPTSGRLDTQYF. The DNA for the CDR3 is TGTGCCAGCAGCCCAACTAGCGGGAGATTGGATACGCAGTATTTT.

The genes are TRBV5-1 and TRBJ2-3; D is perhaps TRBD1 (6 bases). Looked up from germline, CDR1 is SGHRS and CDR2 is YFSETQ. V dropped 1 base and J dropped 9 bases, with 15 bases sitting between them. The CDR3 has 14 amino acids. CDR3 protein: CASSLRGPGETQYF. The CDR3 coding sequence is TGCGCCAGCAGCTTGCGGGGCCCAGGGGAGACGCAGTATTTT.

The CDR3 reads CASSYWGDEAFF. The CDR3 nucleotides read TGTGCCAGCAGCTATTGGGGGGACGAAGCTTTCTTT. The rearrangement joins TRBV2 to TRBJ1-1; perhaps TRBD1 as D (5 bases). CDR3 length: 12 amino acids. With 6 bases removed from V and 8 bases from J, the gap between germline ends came to 13 bases. Looked up from germline, CDR1 is SNHLY and CDR2 is FYNNEI. The complete variable domain, with remaining parts taken from reference TRBV2 and TRBJ1-1, reads EPEVTQTPSHQVTQMGQEVILRCVPISNHLYFYWYRQILGQKVEFLVSFYNNEISEKSEIFDDQFSVERPDGSNFTLKIRSTKLEDSAMYFCASSYWGDEAFFGQGTRLTVV.

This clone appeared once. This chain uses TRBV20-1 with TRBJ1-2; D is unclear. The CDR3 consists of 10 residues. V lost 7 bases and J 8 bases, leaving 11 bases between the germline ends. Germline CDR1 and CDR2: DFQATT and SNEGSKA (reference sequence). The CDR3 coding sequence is TGCAGTGTGATTGAAGGAGGCTACACCTTC. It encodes CSVIEGGYTF.

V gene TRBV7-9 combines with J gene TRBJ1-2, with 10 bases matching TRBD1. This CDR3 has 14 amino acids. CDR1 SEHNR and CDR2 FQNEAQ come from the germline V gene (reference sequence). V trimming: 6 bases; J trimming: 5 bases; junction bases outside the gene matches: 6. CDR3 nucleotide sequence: TGTGCCAGCAGTTATCCGGGACAGGGGTATGGCTACACCTTC. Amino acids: CASSYPGQGYGYTF.

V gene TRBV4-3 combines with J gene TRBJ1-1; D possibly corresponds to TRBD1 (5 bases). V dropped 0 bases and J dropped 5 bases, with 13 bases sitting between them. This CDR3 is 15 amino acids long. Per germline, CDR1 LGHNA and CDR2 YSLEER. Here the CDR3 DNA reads TGCGCCAGCAGCCAAGATTTTACGGGGGAAACTGAAGCTTTCTTT. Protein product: CASSQDFTGETEAFF.

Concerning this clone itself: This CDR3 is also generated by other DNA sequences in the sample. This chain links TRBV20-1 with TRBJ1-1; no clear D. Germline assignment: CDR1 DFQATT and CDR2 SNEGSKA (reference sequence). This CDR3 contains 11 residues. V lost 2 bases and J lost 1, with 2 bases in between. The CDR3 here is CSARQNTEAFF. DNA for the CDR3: TGCAGTGCTAGACAGAACACTGAAGCTTTCTTT.

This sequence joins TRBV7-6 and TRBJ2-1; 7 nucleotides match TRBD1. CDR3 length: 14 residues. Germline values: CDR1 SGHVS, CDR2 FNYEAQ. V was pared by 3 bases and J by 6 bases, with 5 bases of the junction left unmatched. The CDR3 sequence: CASSFATGVNEQFF. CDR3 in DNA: TGTGCCAGCAGCTTTGCCACAGGGGTCAATGAGCAGTTCTTC.

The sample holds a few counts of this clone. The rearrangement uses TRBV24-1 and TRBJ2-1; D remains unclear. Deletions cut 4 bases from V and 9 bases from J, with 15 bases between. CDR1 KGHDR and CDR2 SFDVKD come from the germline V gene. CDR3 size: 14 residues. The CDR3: CATSDSRAAREQFF. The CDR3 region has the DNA TGTGCCACCAGTGACTCCCGCGCGGCGCGTGAGCAGTTCTTC.

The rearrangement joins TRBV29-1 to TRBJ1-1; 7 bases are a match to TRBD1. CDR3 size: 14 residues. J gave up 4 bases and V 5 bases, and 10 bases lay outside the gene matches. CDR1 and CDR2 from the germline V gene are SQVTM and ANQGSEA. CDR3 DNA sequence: TGCAGCGTTTACGACAGGGCGAGGAGCACTGAAGCTTTCTTT. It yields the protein CSVYDRARSTEAFF.

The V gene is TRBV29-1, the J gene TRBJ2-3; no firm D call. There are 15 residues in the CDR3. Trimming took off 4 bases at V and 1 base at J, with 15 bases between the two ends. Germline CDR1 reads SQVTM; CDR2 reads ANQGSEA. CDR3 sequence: CSVVGGPSGTDTQYF. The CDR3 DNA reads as TGCAGCGTTGTAGGCGGACCCTCCGGCACAGATACGCAGTATTTT.